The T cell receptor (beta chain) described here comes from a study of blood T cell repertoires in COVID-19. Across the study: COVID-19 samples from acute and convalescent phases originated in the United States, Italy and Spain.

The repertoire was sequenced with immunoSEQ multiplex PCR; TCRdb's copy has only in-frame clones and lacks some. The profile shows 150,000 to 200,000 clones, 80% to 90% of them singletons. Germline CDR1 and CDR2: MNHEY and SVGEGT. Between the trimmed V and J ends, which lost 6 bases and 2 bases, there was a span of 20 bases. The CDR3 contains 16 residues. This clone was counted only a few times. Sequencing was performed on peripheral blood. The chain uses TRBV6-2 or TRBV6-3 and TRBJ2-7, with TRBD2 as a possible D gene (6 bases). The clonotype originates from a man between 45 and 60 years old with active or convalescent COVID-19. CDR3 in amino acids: CASSPPTGTFTYEQYF. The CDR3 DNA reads TGTGCCAGCAGCCCACCCACCGGGACTTTCACCTACGAGCAGTACTTC.